This TCR beta chain came from a study of T cells in Graves' hyperthyroidism and ophthalmopathy. Researchers defined stable Graves' hyperthyroidism as no ophthalmopathy progression within 18 months. Exclusion of a patient resulted from uncontrolled infection, other autoimmune disease, pregnancy or lactation. Amplification yielded TCR beta CDR3 regions, with RNA transcripts as the source. With the HTBI primer set, the TCR CDR3 went through a first round of RT-PCR. TCRdb itself ran the multiplex PCR reads through MiXCR, one entry per CDR3 protein. Of around 800,000 distinct CDR3 sequences in the sample, 38% were seen once. Trimming cost V 4 bases and J 4 bases; bases outside gene matches: 3. The CDR3 length is 14 residues. Germline assignment: CDR1 SNHLY and CDR2 FYNNEI. This clonotype was detected only a few times.

The chain joins TRBV2 to TRBJ1-2; 10 bases line up with TRBD1. This TCR was recovered from a man between 18 and 35 years old with Graves' hyperthyroidism. The sequenced material came from blood. As DNA, the CDR3 is TGTGCCAGCAGTGCCGGGACAGGGGTCTATGGCTACACCTTC. It yields the protein CASSAGTGVYGYTF.